Each of the 21 T cell receptor beta chains below was sequenced from the same sample in a study of regulatory T cells in long-lasting Graves disease. In building TCR beta libraries, iRepertoire HTBI primers were used together with Arm-PCR of CDR3 regions. MiXCR was run by TCRdb on the multiplex PCR reads, yielding one entry per CDR3 protein. The table has a few hundred thousand distinct CDR3 sequences, less than 25% seen once. The time point was: persistent/refractory GD, antithyroid drugs over 5 years with positive TRAb. Preparation of the TCR library used RNA extracted from PBMCs. Specimen: peripheral blood mononuclear cells (PBMCs), collected when the disease was refractory, from a patient treated with antithyroid drugs. The receptors derive from a female donor with Graves disease.

The rearrangement links TRBV7-2 to TRBJ1-4; possible D gene TRBD1, 5 bases. The CDR3 sequence is 14 residues long. The germline gives CDR1 SGHTA, CDR2 FQGNSA. Trimming cost V 5 bases and J 8 bases, with 15 bases left between them. The CDR3 DNA is TGTGCCAGCAGCACCTCGGGGGGTCAGGAAAAACTGTTTTTT. It translates to CASSTSGGQEKLFF. The whole variable domain, filled in from reference TRBV7-2 and TRBJ1-4, reads GAGVSQSPSNKVTEKGKDVELRCDPISGHTALYWYRQSLGQGLEFLIYFQGNSAPDKSGLPSDRFSAERTGGSVSTLTIQRTQQEDSAVYLCASSTSGGQEKLFFGSGTQLSVL.

In its sample, this clonotype was seen many times. The chain combines TRBV28 with TRBJ1-2; D is undetermined. Per the germline V gene, CDR1 is MDHEN and CDR2 is SYDVKM. The CDR3 is 12 amino acids. The germline V and J ends were trimmed by 3 bases and 4 bases, with 6 bases remaining between them. CDR3 in amino acids: CASSFDGYGYTF. The DNA of the CDR3 is TGTGCCAGCAGTTTCGACGGCTATGGCTACACCTTC.

This clonotype was found a few times. The chain uses TRBV7-2 and TRBJ2-5, with D possibly matching TRBD2 (5 bases). The CDR3 has 16 amino acids. From germline, CDR1 is SGHTA and CDR2 FQGNSA. The V end lost 5 bases, the J end lost 2 bases, and 18 bases lay between the germline ends. DNA for the CDR3: TGTGCCAGCAGCCCCAAACGGCGGGCGGGTCAAGAGACCCAGTACTTC. Amino acids: CASSPKRRAGQETQYF. The variable domain in full, completed from reference TRBV7-2 and TRBJ2-5, reads GAGVSQSPSNKVTEKGKDVELRCDPISGHTALYWYRQSLGQGLEFLIYFQGNSAPDKSGLPSDRFSAERTGGSVSTLTIQRTQQEDSAVYLCASSPKRRAGQETQYFGPGTRLLVL.

The V call is TRBV5-1, the J call TRBJ2-7; maybe TRBD2 (7 bases). V was clipped by 4 bases and J by 1 base, with 12 bases between them. The CDR3 is 14 amino acids. Germline loops: CDR1 SGHRS, CDR2 YFSETQ. CDR3 residues: CASSKGGGSYEQYF. CDR3 DNA sequence: TGCGCCAGCAGCAAGGGGGGAGGGTCCTACGAGCAGTACTTC.

This clonotype was observed many times. The chain couples TRBV11-3 to TRBJ2-5, with 8 bases identical to TRBD1. The CDR3 is 15 residues long. After removal of 5 bases from V and 3 bases from J, the junction contained 8 bases not matched to a gene. The germline V gene has CDR1 SGHNT and CDR2 YENEEA. The CDR3 DNA sequence: TGTGCCAGCAGCCTCCGGACAGGGTGGGAAGAGACCCAGTACTTC. Translating gives CASSLRTGWEETQYF. The full variable domain, its missing parts supplied by reference TRBV11-3 and TRBJ2-5, is EAGVVQSPRYKIIEKKQPVAFWCNPISGHNTLYWYLQNLGQGPELLIRYENEEAVDDSQLPKDRFSAERLKGVDSTLKIQPAELGDSAVYLCASSLRTGWEETQYFGPGTRLLVL.

This clonotype was detected only once. A read error may explain this, as a much larger clone is one base away. The V call is TRBV20-1, the J call TRBJ1-2, with D perhaps matching TRBD1 (5 bases). Trimming removed 3 bases at V and 6 bases at J, with 11 bases between. The CDR3 extends over 12 amino acids. From germline, CDR1 is DFQATT and CDR2 SNEGSKA (reference sequence). In nucleotides, the CDR3 is TGCAGTGCTAGTGGACAAACCCATGGCTACACCTTC. It encodes CSASGQTHGYTF.

This clonotype was counted between two and nine times. The chain couples TRBV7-2 to TRBJ1-3; 8 nucleotides align to TRBD1. The V gene end was trimmed by 1 base and the J gene end by 4 bases; junction bases not matched to a gene: 3. Germline-derived CDR1 and CDR2 are SGHTA and FQGNSA. The CDR3 loop spans 15 amino acids. CDR3 DNA: TGTGCCAGCAGCTTAGTCGGGGACAGGGGAAACACCATATATTTT. It yields the protein CASSLVGDRGNTIYF.

Written as DNA, the CDR3 is TGCAGTGCTGAAACAGGGAACACCGGGGAGCTGTTTTTT. This sequence encodes CSAETGNTGELFF. The chain joins TRBV20-1 to TRBJ2-2, with a possible D match to TRBD1 (5 bases). Germline CDR1 DFQATT, CDR2 SNEGSKA (reference sequence). The CDR3 loop spans 13 amino acids. The V end lost 5 bases, the J end lost 1 base, and 8 bases lay between the germline ends.

This clonotype was seen more than once but under ten times. The CDR3 loop reads CASSYGLANYGYTF. Written as DNA, the CDR3 is TGTGCCAGCAGCTATGGTCTGGCTAACTATGGCTACACCTTC. The chain uses TRBV7-6 and TRBJ1-2; unclear D gene. V was clipped by 4 bases and J by 0 bases, with 9 bases between them. This CDR3 has 14 residues. Germline V gene lookup returns CDR1 SGHVS and CDR2 FNYEAQ. The whole variable domain, filled in from reference TRBV7-6 and TRBJ1-2, reads GAGVSQSPRYKVTKRGQDVALRCDPISGHVSLYWYRQALGQGPEFLTYFNYEAQQDKSGLPNDRFSAERPEGSISTLTIQRTEQRDSAMYRCASSYGLANYGYTFGSGTRLTVV.

J is TRBJ1-5 and V is TRBV12-3 or TRBV12-4; the D gene is possibly TRBD1 (5 bases). Trimming cost V 6 bases and J 11 bases, with 11 bases left between them. The CDR3 has 11 residues. The CDR3 nucleotides read TGTGCCAGCAGCCCGGGGGGTACCCAGCATTTT. As protein: CASSPGGTQHF.

Only a few counts were recorded for this clonotype. This chain connects TRBV29-1 to TRBJ2-6, with TRBD2 identical over 7 bases. Germline CDR1 reads SQVTM; CDR2 reads ANQGSEA. V gave up 4 bases and J gave up 3 bases; unmatched junction bases: 6. The length of the CDR3 is 15 residues. CDR3 in DNA: TGCAGCGTTGTGGGGGGAGGGGTTGGGGCCAACGTCCTGACTTTC. Translation: CSVVGGGVGANVLTF.

This clonotype was found many times. The gene calls are TRBV10-3 and TRBJ2-2; TRBD1 aligns across 7 bases. The V gene end was trimmed by 3 bases and the J gene end by 0 bases; junction bases not matched to a gene: 4. The germline gives CDR1 ENHRY, CDR2 SYGVKD. This CDR3 has 16 amino acids. The CDR3 sequence: CAISDTGAANTGELFF. The CDR3 DNA is TGTGCCATCAGTGATACAGGGGCCGCGAACACCGGGGAGCTGTTTTTT.

The chain carries TRBV5-4 and TRBJ1-1; D remains ambiguous. CDR3 length: 13 amino acids. The germline gives CDR1 SGHNT, CDR2 YYREEE (reference sequence). V was cut by 4 bases and J by 2 bases, with 9 bases left in between. The CDR3 DNA reads as TGTGCCAGCAGCCCGATCCCAAACACTGAAGCTTTCTTT. Translated: CASSPIPNTEAFF.

This clonotype was picked up many times. This chain joins TRBV2 and TRBJ1-3; D gene uncertain. Germline lookup yields CDR1 SNHLY and CDR2 FYNNEI. The V end lost 0 bases, the J end lost 4 bases, and 13 bases lay between the germline ends. The CDR3 contains 16 residues. The CDR3 nucleotides read TGTGCCAGCAGTGAAGCGCTCGGCGGCCTCGGAAACACCATATATTTT. This gives the protein CASSEALGGLGNTIYF.

The chain carries TRBV20-1 and TRBJ1-6; 8 positions match TRBD1. Germline CDR1 is DFQATT and CDR2 is SNEGSKA (reference sequence). The CDR3 has 17 residues. The V segment lost 1 base and the J segment 4 bases; nucleotides outside the gene matches: 9. The CDR3 region has the DNA TGCAGTGCTAGAGGGCTAGTCAGGGGGCATTATAATTCACCCCTCCACTTT. Its protein is CSARGLVRGHYNSPLHF.

This chain joins TRBV10-3 and TRBJ2-1, with D possibly TRBD2 on 6 matching bases. V was cut by 2 bases and J by 8 bases, with 19 bases left in between. Looked up from germline, CDR1 is ENHRY and CDR2 is SYGVKD. The CDR3 length is 16 residues. The CDR3 region has the DNA TGTGCCATCAGTGAGCGACTAGTCGGGCAGGGACATGAGCAGTTCTTC. This sequence encodes CAISERLVGQGHEQFF.

The chain has TRBV5-1 and TRBJ2-1, with D possibly matching TRBD1 (5 bases). The germline V gene has CDR1 SGHRS and CDR2 YFSETQ. V shed 3 bases and J shed 3 bases, with 13 bases lying between them. The CDR3 is 15 residues long. The CDR3 loop reads CASSSRQGIYNEQFF. CDR3 nucleotides: TGCGCCAGCAGCTCTAGGCAGGGAATCTACAATGAGCAGTTCTTC.

In its sample, this clonotype was seen many times. V and J are TRBV12-3 or TRBV12-4 and TRBJ1-2, with D maybe TRBD1 (5 bases). V lost 6 bases, J lost 8 bases, and 19 bases lay in between. The CDR3 is made up of 14 amino acids. The CDR3 region is CASSMTAPYAGYTF. The CDR3 nucleotides are TGTGCCAGCAGCATGACAGCGCCCTATGCGGGCTACACCTTC.

This clonotype was observed many times. The rearrangement joins TRBV10-3 to TRBJ2-7, with 8 nucleotides matching TRBD1. The CDR3 is made up of 13 amino acids. The ends lost 4 bases at V and 1 base at J; junction bases unmatched: 0. Germline lookup yields CDR1 ENHRY and CDR2 SYGVKD. As DNA, the CDR3 is TGTGCCATCAGTGGGACAGGGTCCTACGAGCAGTACTTC. This codes for CAISGTGSYEQYF.

This clonotype appeared a few times. J is TRBJ1-6 and V is TRBV28, with 9 bases identical to TRBD1. The ends lost 7 bases at V and 9 bases at J; junction bases unmatched: 7. The CDR3 runs to 14 residues. CDR1 and CDR2 from the germline V gene are MDHEN and SYDVKM. The CDR3 is CASTQGAGRSPLHF. The CDR3, as DNA: TGTGCCAGCACACAGGGGGCCGGTCGTTCACCCCTCCACTTT.

This clonotype was picked up many times. The genes are TRBV28 and TRBJ1-1; no definite D call. V lost 7 bases, J lost 5 bases, and 8 bases lay in between. Germline CDR1 and CDR2: MDHEN and SYDVKM. This CDR3 is 11 amino acids long. The CDR3 loop is CASTLLTEAFF. The CDR3 bases are TGTGCCAGCACTCTACTTACTGAAGCTTTCTTT.